Listed below are T cell receptor beta chains from one sample, sequenced in a study of blood T cell repertoires in COVID-19. Data came from immunoSEQ multiplex PCR; TCRdb stores just in-frame clones and leaves some out. This sample has 100,000 to 120,000 clones, with 70% to 80% found just once. The material sequenced was peripheral blood. The receptors here all came from a woman aged 55-70 years with acute or convalescent COVID-19. The CDR3 runs from the conserved cysteine through the conserved F or W. The D gene is left open where the match is weak. Clone sizes are given selectively: once, few, many, or a class where the clone is expanded.

clone size: few; V gene: TRBV30; J gene: TRBJ1-2; D gene: .; CDR3 DNA: TGTGCCTGGGGGACCAACAGGGCTAGCTACACCTTC; CDR3 protein: CAWGTNRASYTF
clone size: .; V gene: TRBV10-3; J gene: TRBJ1-1; D gene: .; CDR3 DNA: TGTGCCATCAGTCAACAGGGTTTGAACACTGAAGCTTTCTTT; CDR3 protein: CAISQQGLNTEAFF
clone size: .; V gene: TRBV7-2; J gene: TRBJ1-5; D gene: .; CDR3 DNA: TGTGCCAGCAGCCCCGGGGTCCGTTTCAATCAGCCCCAGCATTTT; CDR3 protein: CASSPGVRFNQPQHF
clone size: once; V gene: TRBV24-1; J gene: TRBJ2-2; D gene: TRBD1; CDR3 DNA: TGTGCCACCAGCCCGACTGGACAGGGAGACACCGGGGAGCTGTTTTTT; CDR3 protein: CATSPTGQGDTGELFF
clone size: .; V gene: TRBV25-1; J gene: TRBJ2-3; D gene: TRBD1; CDR3 DNA: TGTGCCAGCAGAGACAGACAGGGAGCCTACACAGATACGCAGTATTTT; CDR3 protein: CASRDRQGAYTDTQYF
clone size: few; V gene: TRBV7-3; J gene: TRBJ2-1; D gene: .; CDR3 DNA: TGTGCCAGCAGCCGTTCTGGGGCTGTGAATGAGCAGTTCTTC; CDR3 protein: CASSRSGAVNEQFF
clone size: many; V gene: TRBV6-1; J gene: TRBJ2-2; D gene: .; CDR3 DNA: TGTGCCAGCAGTGACGGTCGTGGAGAGAACACCGGGGAGCTGTTTTTT; CDR3 protein: CASSDGRGENTGELFF
clone size: .; V gene: TRBV19; J gene: TRBJ1-1; D gene: .; CDR3 DNA: TGTGCCAGTAGTATTAACAAGAACACTGAAGCTTTCTTT; CDR3 protein: CASSINKNTEAFF
clone size: .; V gene: TRBV5-1; J gene: TRBJ2-7; D gene: .; CDR3 DNA: TGCGCCAGCAGCTTCCGGACACTCTCCTACGAGCAGTACTTC; CDR3 protein: CASSFRTLSYEQYF
clone size: .; V gene: TRBV27; J gene: TRBJ2-7; D gene: TRBD1; CDR3 DNA: TGTGCCAGCTGGACAGGGGTCAGCTCCTACGAGCAGTACTTC; CDR3 protein: CASWTGVSSYEQYF
clone size: .; V gene: TRBV28; J gene: TRBJ2-4; D gene: .; CDR3 DNA: TGTGCCAGCAGTTTGCTCACCGGGGCCAAAAACATTCAGTACTTC; CDR3 protein: CASSLLTGAKNIQYF
clone size: .; V gene: TRBV5-4; J gene: TRBJ2-3; D gene: TRBD2; CDR3 DNA: TGTGCCAGCAGCTACACGGGACTAGTTATAGGAGATACGCAGTATTTT; CDR3 protein: CASSYTGLVIGDTQYF
clone size: .; V gene: TRBV3-1/TRBV3-2; J gene: TRBJ1-1; D gene: .; CDR3 DNA: TGTGCCAGCAGCCAAGAAGGAGGGGGGGGCAGGGCTTTCTTT; CDR3 protein: CASSQEGGGGRAFF
clone size: .; V gene: TRBV6-1; J gene: TRBJ1-4; D gene: .; CDR3 DNA: TGTGCCAGCAGTGATTGGACAGCCACCTCTGAAAAACTGTTTTTT; CDR3 protein: CASSDWTATSEKLFF
clone size: .; V gene: TRBV7-2; J gene: TRBJ1-2; D gene: .; CDR3 DNA: TGTGCCAGCAGCTTAGACCCTCAGGGATATGGCTACACCTTC; CDR3 protein: CASSLDPQGYGYTF
clone size: .; V gene: TRBV11-2; J gene: TRBJ1-6; D gene: .; CDR3 DNA: TGTGCCAGCAGCCCCCGCCGGGGTCTGGGTTCACCCCTCCACTTT; CDR3 protein: CASSPRRGLGSPLHF
clone size: .; V gene: TRBV6-1; J gene: TRBJ1-5; D gene: .; CDR3 DNA: TGTGCCAGCAGTGAACGGGGAATCACTCAGCCCCAGCATTTT; CDR3 protein: CASSERGITQPQHF
clone size: .; V gene: TRBV7-9; J gene: TRBJ2-3; D gene: .; CDR3 DNA: TGTGCCAGCAGTCCCCGGGGGTACCGAAGCACAGATACGCAGTATTTT; CDR3 protein: CASSPRGYRSTDTQYF
clone size: .; V gene: TRBV24-1; J gene: TRBJ1-3; D gene: .; CDR3 DNA: TGTGCCACCAGTGATTCAGGGTTCGGAAACACCATATATTTT; CDR3 protein: CATSDSGFGNTIYF
clone size: .; V gene: TRBV7-8; J gene: TRBJ1-4; D gene: TRBD1; CDR3 DNA: TGTGCCAGCAGCACCGGGACAGGGACCTATAATGAAAAACTGTTTTTT; CDR3 protein: CASSTGTGTYNEKLFF
clone size: .; V gene: TRBV5-5; J gene: TRBJ1-4; D gene: TRBD1; CDR3 DNA: TGTGCCAGCAGGACAGGGGACCTTGCAACTAATGAAAAACTGTTTTTT; CDR3 protein: CASRTGDLATNEKLFF
clone size: .; V gene: TRBV5-4; J gene: TRBJ2-1; D gene: TRBD1; CDR3 DNA: TGTGCCAGCAGGCTGGGGACAGGGAGGTCGAATGAGCAGTTCTTC; CDR3 protein: CASRLGTGRSNEQFF
clone size: .; V gene: TRBV18; J gene: TRBJ1-6; D gene: .; CDR3 DNA: TGTGCCAGCTCACCAGGACACGAGAATTCACCCCTCCACTTT; CDR3 protein: CASSPGHENSPLHF
clone size: .; V gene: TRBV5-6; J gene: TRBJ1-6; D gene: .; CDR3 DNA: TGTGCCAGCAGCTCCTCCAGGGTAAGGCATTCACCCCTCCACTTT; CDR3 protein: CASSSSRVRHSPLHF
clone size: .; V gene: TRBV2; J gene: TRBJ1-2; D gene: .; CDR3 DNA: TGTGCCAGCAGTGAAAGCAACTATGGCTACACCTTC; CDR3 protein: CASSESNYGYTF
clone size: .; V gene: TRBV7-2; J gene: TRBJ1-6; D gene: .; CDR3 DNA: TGTGCCAGCAGCTGGTCCAGTGACTCCTATAATTCACCCCTCCACTTT; CDR3 protein: CASSWSSDSYNSPLHF
clone size: .; V gene: TRBV20-1; J gene: TRBJ2-7; D gene: .; CDR3 DNA: TGCAGTGCTAGTCCGAGGGTAGCGCGACAGTACTTC; CDR3 protein: CSASPRVARQYF
clone size: .; V gene: TRBV5-4; J gene: TRBJ2-2; D gene: .; CDR3 DNA: TGTGCCAGCAGCTTTAGAGGAACTGGGGGGGAGCTGTTTTTT; CDR3 protein: CASSFRGTGGELFF
clone size: .; V gene: TRBV28; J gene: TRBJ1-4; D gene: TRBD1; CDR3 DNA: TGTGCCAGCAGTTTATGGGGACAGGGAGGTGGAACGGCTAATGAAAAACTGTTTTTT; CDR3 protein: CASSLWGQGGGTANEKLFF
clone size: .; V gene: TRBV20-1; J gene: TRBJ1-2; D gene: .; CDR3 DNA: TGCAGTGCTAGTAATTACAGGGACTATGGCTACACCTTC; CDR3 protein: CSASNYRDYGYTF
clone size: .; V gene: TRBV27; J gene: TRBJ1-6; D gene: .; CDR3 DNA: TGTGCCAGCAGTTTATGGGGGGGCATAGGCTATAATTCACCCCTCCACTTT; CDR3 protein: CASSLWGGIGYNSPLHF
clone size: .; V gene: TRBV11-2; J gene: TRBJ1-2; D gene: TRBD1; CDR3 DNA: TGTGCCAGCAAGGGGACAGGGGGCGACTCCTATGGCTACACCTTC; CDR3 protein: CASKGTGGDSYGYTF
clone size: few; V gene: TRBV9; J gene: TRBJ2-7; D gene: TRBD2; CDR3 DNA: TGTGCCAGCAGCGTATCAGCGGGGGTATACGAGCAGTACTTC; CDR3 protein: CASSVSAGVYEQYF
clone size: .; V gene: TRBV19; J gene: TRBJ2-3; D gene: .; CDR3 DNA: TGTGCCAGTAGGAAGAGCGGGAGCACAGATACGCAGTATTTT; CDR3 protein: CASRKSGSTDTQYF
clone size: .; V gene: TRBV10-2; J gene: TRBJ1-3; D gene: .; CDR3 DNA: TGCGCCAGCAGTGAGTCAGGGGCTGGAAACACCATATATTTT; CDR3 protein: CASSESGAGNTIYF
clone size: few; V gene: TRBV11-2; J gene: TRBJ2-7; D gene: .; CDR3 DNA: TGTGCCAGCAGCAAGATAGCGCGAACCTACGAGCAGTACTTC; CDR3 protein: CASSKIARTYEQYF
clone size: .; V gene: TRBV6-5; J gene: TRBJ2-3; D gene: .; CDR3 DNA: TGTGCCAGCAGACTGAGGGGCACAGATACGCAGTATTTT; CDR3 protein: CASRLRGTDTQYF
clone size: few; V gene: TRBV19; J gene: TRBJ2-7; D gene: .; CDR3 DNA: TGTGCCAGTCAGGGTGTCAGGGGCGAGCAGTACTTC; CDR3 protein: CASQGVRGEQYF
clone size: .; V gene: TRBV18; J gene: TRBJ1-2; D gene: .; CDR3 DNA: TGTGCCAGCTCACCCGGGACAACTAACTATGGCTACACCTTC; CDR3 protein: CASSPGTTNYGYTF
clone size: few; V gene: TRBV29-1; J gene: TRBJ1-1; D gene: .; CDR3 DNA: TGCAGCGCGACGGTCACTAACACTGAAGCTTTCTTT; CDR3 protein: CSATVTNTEAFF
clone size: .; V gene: TRBV10-2; J gene: TRBJ2-7; D gene: TRBD1; CDR3 DNA: TGCGCCAGCAGGACATTAACAGGGGTTGACGAGCAGTACTTC; CDR3 protein: CASRTLTGVDEQYF
clone size: .; V gene: TRBV19; J gene: TRBJ2-7; D gene: .; CDR3 DNA: TGTGCCAGTAGTATAAAGCGGACAGCCGAGCAGTACTTC; CDR3 protein: CASSIKRTAEQYF
clone size: .; V gene: TRBV12-3/TRBV12-4; J gene: TRBJ1-5; D gene: .; CDR3 DNA: TGTGCCAGCAGTTTCACGGGAGAGCCCCAGCATTTT; CDR3 protein: CASSFTGEPQHF
clone size: .; V gene: TRBV7-2; J gene: TRBJ1-2; D gene: .; CDR3 DNA: TGTGCCAGCAGCTTACTCAGGGCAGGCTATGGCTACACCTTC; CDR3 protein: CASSLLRAGYGYTF
clone size: .; V gene: TRBV6-1; J gene: TRBJ2-7; D gene: .; CDR3 DNA: TGTGCCAGCAGTGAATACCACGCGACAGCCTACGAGCAGTACTTC; CDR3 protein: CASSEYHATAYEQYF
clone size: .; V gene: TRBV24-1; J gene: TRBJ2-3; D gene: .; CDR3 DNA: TGTGCCACCAGTCTAGGGGGGGCCACAGATACGCAGTATTTT; CDR3 protein: CATSLGGATDTQYF